These 30 T cell receptor beta chains were sequenced from one sample in a study of OX40 agonist ivuxolimab in advanced cancers. Produced via immunoSEQ multiplex PCR; TCRdb's table is partial and in-frame only. This table has some 39,000 clones, 90% appearing once. Sequences were derived from CD4+ or CD8+ T cells sorted from blood, sampled in a trial of the OX40 agonist ivuxolimab. Receptor source: an adult with an advanced solid tumor such as melanoma, head and neck, liver or kidney cancer.

The V call is TRBV2, the J call TRBJ2-3; tentative D call: TRBD1 (6 bases). The CDR3 runs 14 residues. Germline V gives CDR1 SNHLY, CDR2 FYNNEI. Trimming pared 4 bases from V and 2 bases from J, leaving 10 bases between. In nucleotides, the CDR3 is TGTGCCAGCAGTGTTCAGGGGACCACAGATACGCAGTATTTT. The encoded protein is CASSVQGTTDTQYF.

The gene calls are TRBV6-5 and TRBJ2-1, with 8 bases matching TRBD2. The CDR3 is 14 residues long. Trimming cost V 7 bases and J 7 bases; bases outside gene matches: 9. Germline V gene lookup returns CDR1 MNHEY and CDR2 SVGAGI. CDR3 bases: TGTGCCAGCAACGGGAGGGGGACTAGAAATGAGCAGTTCTTC. It codes for CASNGRGTRNEQFF.

In the case of this clone: At one end, the junction sequence differs from germline, possibly due to a read error. The chain joins TRBV7-7 to TRBJ2-2, with 7 positions matching TRBD2. The CDR3 contains 15 residues. CDR1 and CDR2 from the germline V gene are SSHAT and FNYEAQ (reference sequence). The CDR3 region is CASSLVAGVTGELFF. CDR3 in DNA: TGTGCTAGCAGCTTAGTCGCGGGAGTCACCGGGGAGCTGTTTTTT.

The gene calls are TRBV2 and TRBJ2-1; D unresolved. Germline V CDR1 and CDR2: SNHLY, FYNNEI. The CDR3 runs to 13 residues. V was clipped by 1 base and J by 6 bases, with 7 bases between them. The CDR3 region is CASSEEGFNEQFF. DNA for the CDR3: TGTGCCAGCAGTGAAGAGGGCTTCAATGAGCAGTTCTTC.

The V and J genes are TRBV16 and TRBJ2-2; D is ambiguous. This CDR3 spans 13 amino acids. V gave up 5 bases and J gave up 5 bases, with 9 bases separating them. Germline V gives CDR1 KGHSY, CDR2 FQNENV. CDR3 nucleotide sequence: TGTGCCAGCAGCAGCACGCGGACCGGGGAGCTGTTTTTT. Encoded protein: CASSSTRTGELFF.

This clone showed up just once. CDR3 amino acids: CASSSTRTSRQETQYF. CDR3 sequence (DNA): TGTGCCAGCAGCTCAACCCGGACTAGCAGACAAGAGACCCAGTACTTC. The chain has TRBV7-9 and TRBJ2-5; 8 nucleotides align to TRBD2. In germline, CDR1 is SEHNR, CDR2 FQNEAQ (reference sequence). The CDR3 covers 16 residues. With V trimmed by 4 bases and J by 2 bases, 9 bases remained unmatched.

V and J are TRBV5-1 and TRBJ2-7; 10 bases match TRBD1. The CDR3 has 15 residues. The germline V gene encodes CDR1 SGHRS and CDR2 YFSETQ. The V segment lost 3 bases and the J segment 3 bases; nucleotides outside the gene matches: 6. CDR3: CASSSAGTGVYEQYF. DNA for the CDR3: TGCGCCAGCAGCTCGGCCGGGACAGGGGTCTACGAGCAGTACTTC.

J is TRBJ1-3 and V is TRBV5-1, with D possibly being TRBD1 (6 bases). Trimming took off 0 bases at V and 2 bases at J, with 12 bases between the two ends. The germline V gene has CDR1 SGHRS and CDR2 YFSETQ. The CDR3 spans 16 residues. This CDR3 reads CASSLVSDRTGNTIYF. The DNA of the CDR3 is TGCGCCAGCAGCTTGGTGTCGGACAGAACTGGAAACACCATATATTTT.

V gene TRBV2 combines with J gene TRBJ1-2, with D unresolved. V lost 6 bases to trimming and J lost 5 bases, with 7 bases between them. Germline loops: CDR1 SNHLY, CDR2 FYNNEI. The CDR3 loop spans 11 amino acids. The CDR3 DNA is TGTGCCAGCAGGGCTTTATATGGCTACACCTTC. Residues: CASRALYGYTF.

The gene calls are TRBV9 and TRBJ2-6; perhaps TRBD1 as D (5 bases). The CDR3 sequence is 14 residues long. CDR1 and CDR2 (germline): SGDLS, YYNGEE. Trimming took off 3 bases at V and 12 bases at J, with 16 bases between the two ends. This CDR3 is CASSASGPPSVLTF. As DNA, the CDR3 is TGTGCCAGCAGCGCTTCAGGGCCCCCCAGCGTCCTGACTTTC.

A word on this clone: Other DNA sequences of this sample code for an identical CDR3. J is TRBJ2-3 and V is TRBV9, with 11 bases identical to TRBD2. V trimming: 8 bases; J trimming: 3 bases; junction bases outside the gene matches: 2. Looked up from germline, CDR1 is SGDLS and CDR2 is YYNGEE. CDR3 length equals 13 residues. This CDR3 reads CASRTSGTDTQYF. The CDR3 region has the DNA TGTGCCAGTCGGACTAGCGGGACAGATACGCAGTATTTT.

This clone was seen a single time. The V call is TRBV19, the J call TRBJ2-3, with TRBD1 matching over 8 bases. Germline CDR1 is LNHDA and CDR2 is SQIVND (reference sequence). Trimming cost V 3 bases and J 1 base; bases outside gene matches: 6. This CDR3 has 16 amino acids. The CDR3 DNA follows: TGTGCCAGTAGTATGACGGGACAGGCGGGCACAGATACGCAGTATTTT. This translates into CASSMTGQAGTDTQYF. Combining the CDR3 with reference TRBV19 and TRBJ2-3 gives the whole variable domain DGGITQSPKYLFRKEGQNVTLSCEQNLNHDAMYWYRQDPGQGLRLIYYSQIVNDFQKGDIAEGYSVSREKKESFPLTVTSAQKNPTAFYLCASSMTGQAGTDTQYFGPGTRLTVL.

The chain's CDR3 is CASSAERGQPQHF. The CDR3 DNA reads as TGTGCCAGCAGCGCCGAACGGGGACAGCCCCAGCATTTT. The V call is TRBV2, the J call TRBJ1-5; the D is unclear. Trimming took 6 bases from V and 7 from J, leaving 13 bases between them. The germline CDR1 and CDR2 sequences are SNHLY and FYNNEI. The CDR3 is 13 amino acids.

This chain links TRBV28 with TRBJ1-5, with 8 bases lining up with TRBD1. This CDR3 comprises 17 residues. V shed 4 bases and J 5 bases; nucleotides not matched to a gene: 13. The germline CDR1 and CDR2 sequences are MDHEN and SYDVKM. As DNA, the CDR3 is TGTGCCAGCAGTTCCGACAGGGGCCGCCGACCTGATCAGCCCCAGCATTTT. The encoded protein is CASSSDRGRRPDQPQHF.

J is TRBJ2-3 and V is TRBV4-2, with D possibly being TRBD1 (6 bases). CDR3 length: 14 residues. The V end lost 3 bases, the J end lost 4 bases, and 11 bases lay between the germline ends. Germline CDR1 is LGHNA and CDR2 is YNFKEQ. CDR3 sequence: CASSQGRGADTQYF. CDR3 coding DNA: TGTGCCAGCAGCCAGGGCAGGGGAGCAGATACGCAGTATTTT.

This clone is judged medium-sized. J is TRBJ2-7 and V is TRBV2; 10 nucleotides agree with TRBD2. With 5 bases clipped from V and 7 bases from J, the junction kept 5 bases outside the gene matches. This CDR3 contains 13 residues. Germline V gene lookup returns CDR1 SNHLY and CDR2 FYNNEI. Written as DNA, the CDR3 is TGTGCCAGCAGTTTAGCGGGAGGCGCTGAGCAGTACTTC. Translating gives CASSLAGGAEQYF.

This chain connects TRBV28 to TRBJ2-5, with D possibly being TRBD1 or TRBD2 (5 bases each). The length of the CDR3 is 14 residues. Trimming took 4 bases from V and 5 from J, leaving 14 bases between them. Germline-derived CDR1 and CDR2 are MDHEN and SYDVKM. CDR3 coding DNA: TGTGCCAGCAGTTCCGGGACGGTCGGGGAGACCCAGTACTTC. Translating it yields CASSSGTVGETQYF.

The sample holds a few counts of this clone. V is TRBV10-1 and J is TRBJ2-5, with 8 bases aligning to TRBD1. J gave up 7 bases and V 5 bases, and 6 bases lay outside the gene matches. This CDR3 region has 13 residues. Germline CDR1 is WNHNN and CDR2 is SYGVQD (reference sequence). The CDR3 protein is CASSRQGSGTQYF. The CDR3 DNA follows: TGCGCCAGCAGTAGACAGGGGTCCGGGACCCAGTACTTC.

The chain carries TRBV7-3 and TRBJ2-4; D is unclear. Germline CDR1 SGHTA, CDR2 FQGTGA. The CDR3 loop spans 14 amino acids. V was shortened by 2 bases and J by 2 bases, with 7 bases between the two germline ends. The DNA for the CDR3 is TGTGCCAGCAGCTTAGGCGGTTCCAAAAACATTCAGTACTTC. This codes for CASSLGGSKNIQYF.

The chain is built from TRBV11-2 and TRBJ2-1; D uncertain. Germline V gene data show CDR1 as SGHAT and CDR2 as FQNNGV. The CDR3 length is 14 residues. Trimming left V 5 bases short and J 9 bases short, with 17 bases between. This CDR3 reads CASSRQRFSVEQFF. The DNA of the CDR3 is TGTGCCAGCAGCCGCCAGCGCTTTTCGGTTGAGCAGTTCTTC. Together with reference TRBV11-2 and TRBJ2-1, the CDR3 gives the full variable domain: EAGVAQSPRYKIIEKRQSVAFWCNPISGHATLYWYQQILGQGPKLLIQFQNNGVVDDSQLPKDRFSAERLKGVDSTLKIQPAKLEDSAVYLCASSRQRFSVEQFFGPGTRLTVL.

The chain combines TRBV15 with TRBJ1-5, with D hard to call. Trimming left V 1 base short and J 0 bases short, with 7 bases between. The CDR3 runs 15 residues. Per the germline V gene, CDR1 is LNHNV and CDR2 is YYDKDF (reference sequence). The CDR3 region is CATSRGVYSNQPQHF. DNA of the CDR3: TGTGCCACCAGCAGAGGCGTTTATAGCAATCAGCCCCAGCATTTT.

The chain carries TRBV19 and TRBJ2-7, with 9 bases aligning to TRBD2. J was trimmed by 0 bases and V by 6 bases; bases with no gene match: 6. CDR3 length: 15 residues. Germline CDR1 and CDR2: LNHDA and SQIVND (reference sequence). The CDR3 nucleotides are TGTGCCAGTAGCAAGACTAGCGGAAGCTCCTACGAGCAGTACTTC. Protein sequence: CASSKTSGSSYEQYF.

The V and J genes are TRBV7-9 and TRBJ1-2, with no clear D. This CDR3 comprises 15 residues. V gave up 1 base and J gave up 3 bases, with 12 bases separating them. The germline gives CDR1 SEHNR, CDR2 FQNEAQ (reference sequence). In DNA, the CDR3 is TGTGCCAGCAGCTTAGGTACAGTGAACTACTATGGCTACACCTTC. This gives the protein CASSLGTVNYYGYTF.

The rearrangement joins TRBV27 to TRBJ2-7, with TRBD2 identical over 11 bases. Trimming removed 2 bases from V and 3 bases from J; junction bases left unmatched: 3. The CDR3 length is 15 residues. Germline values: CDR1 MNHEY, CDR2 SMNVEV (reference sequence). The chain's CDR3 is CASSLLSGRVYEQYF. Here the CDR3 DNA reads TGTGCCAGCAGTTTACTTAGCGGGAGGGTCTACGAGCAGTACTTC.

This rearrangement joins TRBV10-3 to TRBJ2-2; 12 bases line up with TRBD2. Losses at the gene ends were 9 bases for V and 2 bases for J; bases not matched to a gene: 4. The germline CDR1 and CDR2 sequences are ENHRY and SYGVKD. This CDR3 is built from 15 residues. The CDR3 bases are TGTGCCATGCAAGGACTAGCGGGAAACACCGGGGAGCTGTTTTTT. This encodes CAMQGLAGNTGELFF.

The V gene is TRBV5-1, the J gene TRBJ2-1, with TRBD1 matching over 7 bases. Looked up from germline, CDR1 is SGHRS and CDR2 is YFSETQ. Germline trimming cut 4 bases from V and 0 bases from J; bases unmatched to any gene: 4. This CDR3 is 15 amino acids long. CDR3 amino acids: CASSLTGASYNEQFF. CDR3 coding DNA: TGCGCCAGCAGCCTAACAGGGGCCTCCTACAATGAGCAGTTCTTC.

The chain links TRBV5-6 to TRBJ2-5, with TRBD2 identical over 8 bases. V was clipped by 2 bases and J by 3 bases; unmatched bases: 9. CDR3 length equals 16 residues. The germline V gene has CDR1 SGHDT and CDR2 YYEEEE. This chain's CDR3 is CASSLYLAGGKETQYF. The CDR3 coding sequence is TGTGCCAGCAGCTTATACCTAGCGGGCGGAAAAGAGACCCAGTACTTC.

The rearrangement uses TRBV18 and TRBJ2-7; 14 nucleotides agree with TRBD2. Germline-derived CDR1 and CDR2 are KGHSH and LQKENI. J lost 6 bases, V lost 3 bases, and 7 bases had no gene match. CDR3 length: 16 amino acids. The CDR3 spells CASSPRTSGRLGEQYF. CDR3 DNA sequence: TGTGCCAGCTCACCCAGGACTAGCGGGAGGCTTGGCGAGCAGTACTTC.

The chain joins TRBV25-1 to TRBJ2-5; D perhaps matches TRBD2 (6 bases). Germline assignment: CDR1 MGHDK and CDR2 SYGVNS. The CDR3 length is 14 residues. Trimming removed 3 bases from V and 7 bases from J, with 15 bases in between. Here the CDR3 reads CASSEEGYRGTQYF. The CDR3 DNA reads TGTGCCAGCAGTGAGGAGGGGTACAGAGGGACCCAGTACTTC.

The rearrangement links TRBV5-6 to TRBJ2-4; 8 bases map to TRBD1. The trim removed 4 bases at V and 9 bases at J, leaving 21 bases unmatched. The germline gives CDR1 SGHDT, CDR2 YYEEEE. CDR3 size: 18 residues. The CDR3 region is CASSTGNVPGTGRSIQYF. DNA for the CDR3: TGTGCCAGCAGCACCGGAAATGTTCCGGGGACAGGACGTAGCATTCAGTACTTC. Full variable domain (outside the CDR3, taken from reference TRBV5-6 and TRBJ2-4): DAGVTQSPTHLIKTRGQQVTLRCSPKSGHDTVSWYQQALGQGPQFIFQYYEEEERQRGNFPDRFSGHQFPNYSSELNVNALLLGDSALYLCASSTGNVPGTGRSIQYFGAGTRLSVL.